The following is a T cell receptor beta chain sequence with its context. The antigen is not known. The entry originates in a study of metastatic and nonmetastatic thyroid tumors. Study overall: Comparison of repertoires was carried out across blood and tumor or nodule tissue from malignant and benign thyroid patients. Study observations and caveats: According to reports, the diversity of TCR beta was significantly higher in malignant thyroid tumors than in benign nodules, and this held in both blood and tumor samples.

V lost 1 base and J lost 3; bases outside the gene matches: 11. The germline gives CDR1 MNHNS, CDR2 SASEGT. This CDR3 has 17 amino acids. Per the study methods: The study's classifier, a distant-metastasis tool for papillary thyroid cancer, was built using CDR3 differences across clinicopathological groups. MiXCR was used by TCRdb to re-call the PCR reads. TCRdb, rather than the study authors, made the V and J calls. The sample consists of 17,000 or so clones, around 23% of them appearing once. Patients underwent thyroid surgery, and none had received any treatment before it. The receptor was isolated from a female donor with papillary thyroid cancer or a benign thyroid nodule (not recorded which). Some clones in this sample may be carry-over from other donors' samples. Sequenced input: adjacent normal tissue. V is TRBV6-1 and J is TRBJ2-7; 8 bases align to TRBD2. Here the CDR3 DNA reads TGTGCCAGCAGTGAAGAGGTCTGGAGCGGGGGCTACTACGAGCAGTACTTC. Protein sequence: CASSEEVWSGGYYEQYF.